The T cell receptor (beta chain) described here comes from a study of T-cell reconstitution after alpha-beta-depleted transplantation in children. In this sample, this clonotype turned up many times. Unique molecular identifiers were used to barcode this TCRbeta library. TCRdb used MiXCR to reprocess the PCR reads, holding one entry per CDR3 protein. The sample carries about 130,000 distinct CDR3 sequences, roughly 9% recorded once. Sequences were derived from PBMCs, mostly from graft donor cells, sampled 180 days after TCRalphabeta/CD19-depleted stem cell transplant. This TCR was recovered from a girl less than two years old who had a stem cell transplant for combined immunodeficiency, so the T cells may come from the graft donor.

CDR3: CASSQDSGELFF. CDR3 coding DNA: TGCGCCAGCAGCCAAGATTCCGGGGAGCTGTTTTTT. This rearrangement joins TRBV4-1 to TRBJ2-2; the D is unclear. Trimming pared 0 bases from V and 6 bases from J, leaving 2 bases between. The germline gives CDR1 MGHRA, CDR2 YSYEKL. CDR3 length equals 12 residues.